These 32 T cell receptor beta chains were sequenced from one sample in a study of T cells in Graves' hyperthyroidism and ophthalmopathy. TCR beta CDR3 region amplification was performed from RNA transcripts. First-round RT-PCR targeting the TCR CDR3 was performed with the HTBI primer set. MiXCR was run by TCRdb on the multiplex PCR reads, yielding one entry per CDR3 protein. The data contain more than 100,000 distinct CDR3 sequences, roughly 47% of them seen just once; the ten biggest clones take up under 30%. The sequencing sample was made of blood. The receptors stem from a middle-aged man with Graves' hyperthyroidism.

J is TRBJ2-7 and V is TRBV7-6; 12 bases fit TRBD2. Unmatched junction bases numbered 10, after V lost 5 bases and J lost 5 bases. There are 16 residues in the CDR3. Germline assignment: CDR1 SGHVS and CDR2 FNYEAQ. The CDR3 DNA is TGTGCCAGCAGCCCTTGGACTAGCGGGACGCGAAACGAGCAGTACTTC. Protein product: CASSPWTSGTRNEQYF.

Only a few counts were recorded for this clonotype. A much larger clonotype is one base distant, so this may be a read error. The chain has TRBV12-3 or TRBV12-4 and TRBJ1-2; possibly TRBD1 for D (5 bases). V shed 6 bases and J shed 8 bases, with 16 bases lying between them. The CDR3 has 13 amino acids. CDR3 DNA sequence: TGTGCCAGCAGACCTGACAGTGCTCGAGGCTACACCTTC. Translation gives CASRPDSARGYTF.

The gene calls are TRBV10-2 and TRBJ2-2; TRBD1 matches at 10 bases. Looked up from germline, CDR1 is WSHSY and CDR2 is SAAADI. This CDR3 contains 14 residues. The trim removed 4 bases at V and 5 bases at J, leaving 1 base unmatched. CDR3 bases: TGCGCCAGCAGTGGGGGACAGGGGACCGGGGAGCTGTTTTTT. Translation: CASSGGQGTGELFF.

The chain carries TRBV7-2 and TRBJ2-3; 15 nucleotides align to TRBD2. The CDR3 spans 16 residues. Per germline, CDR1 SGHTA and CDR2 FQGNSA. V was pared by 5 bases and J by 6 bases, with 6 bases of the junction left unmatched. CDR3 sequence: CASSKGLAGGGDTQYF. Written as DNA, the CDR3 is TGTGCCAGCAGCAAGGGACTAGCGGGAGGCGGGGATACGCAGTATTTT.

This clonotype showed up many times. The chain couples TRBV2 to TRBJ2-7, with TRBD1 as a possible D gene (5 bases). The V and J ends lost 7 bases and 2 bases respectively, with 21 bases between them. CDR1 SNHLY and CDR2 FYNNEI come from the germline V gene. The CDR3 has 16 residues. Here the CDR3 reads CASTPVAGAPAYEQYF. The CDR3 region has the DNA TGTGCCAGCACCCCGGTTGCTGGGGCTCCTGCCTACGAGCAGTACTTC.

The chain uses TRBV7-4 and TRBJ2-2; D ambiguous. The CDR3 is made up of 12 amino acids. With 1 base removed from V and 8 bases from J, the gap between germline ends came to 5 bases. Germline lookup yields CDR1 SGHVT and CDR2 SQSDAQ. In nucleotides, the CDR3 is TGTGCCAGCAGCTTAGACGCAGGGGAGCTGTTTTTT. Protein: CASSLDAGELFF.

This clonotype was recorded at least ten times. The chain is built from TRBV3-1 and TRBJ2-5; D may be TRBD1 or TRBD2 (7 bases each). The CDR3 runs 15 residues. The V end was cut by 3 bases, the J end by 1 base, with 12 bases between. CDR1 is LGHDT, CDR2 YNNKEL, per germline (reference sequence). CDR3 protein: CASSHGGTVQETQYF. The CDR3, as DNA: TGTGCCAGCAGCCACGGGGGGACAGTCCAAGAGACCCAGTACTTC.

This clonotype was found many times. The CDR3 coding sequence is TGTGCCAGCAGTTGGGGACTAGCGGGAGCGCGGACCCAGTACTTC. Amino acid sequence: CASSWGLAGARTQYF. J is TRBJ2-5 and V is TRBV11-3; 14 nucleotides align to TRBD2. The CDR3 consists of 15 residues. The V gene's germline CDR1 is SGHNT and CDR2 YENEEA. V shed 6 bases, J shed 7 bases, and the junction held 7 bases outside the gene matches.

This clonotype has a count of ten or more. V gene TRBV9 combines with J gene TRBJ1-3; tentative D call: TRBD1 (5 bases). The CDR3 extends over 14 amino acids. The germline V gene has CDR1 SGDLS and CDR2 YYNGEE. V was cut by 3 bases and J by 1 base, with 8 bases left in between. The CDR3 DNA is TGTGCCAGCAGCGACAGACAGTCTGGAAACACCATATATTTT. The encoded protein is CASSDRQSGNTIYF.

This clonotype was recorded at least ten times. The chain employs TRBV6-5 and TRBJ1-2; 10 bases match TRBD1. This CDR3 spans 15 amino acids. CDR1 is MNHEY and CDR2 is SVGAGI in the germline V gene. J gave up 2 bases and V 6 bases, and 6 bases lay outside the gene matches. Written as DNA, the CDR3 is TGTGCCAGCAGAGGACAGGGGGAAGAGAACTATGGCTACACCTTC. Residues: CASRGQGEENYGYTF.

This clonotype is labeled medium-sized. The V and J genes are TRBV7-2 and TRBJ1-2; 8 bases agree with TRBD1. The length of the CDR3 is 14 residues. Germline CDR1 SGHTA, CDR2 FQGNSA. V lost 5 bases to trimming and J lost 5 bases; unmatched junction nucleotides: 7. CDR3 amino acids: CASSLGQVKYGYTF. As DNA, the CDR3 is TGTGCCAGCAGCCTGGGACAGGTCAAGTATGGCTACACCTTC.

The chain joins TRBV7-2 to TRBJ2-7; 11 bases line up with TRBD2. CDR1 and CDR2 from the germline V gene are SGHTA and FQGNSA. The trim removed 4 bases at V and 6 bases at J, leaving 14 bases unmatched. CDR3 length: 17 amino acids. CDR3 sequence reads: CASSSLTGIAGGGEQYF. The CDR3 coding sequence is TGTGCCAGCAGCTCACTTACCGGAATAGCGGGGGGGGGCGAGCAGTACTTC.

This rearrangement joins TRBV15 to TRBJ2-5; D perhaps matches TRBD2 (6 bases). The germline V and J ends were trimmed by 2 bases and 5 bases, with 18 bases remaining between them. Germline CDR1 reads LNHNV; CDR2 reads YYDKDF (reference sequence). This CDR3 is built from 16 residues. The CDR3 bases are TGTGCCACCAGCAGATCTCGCAAGGGAGGAGGGGAGACCCAGTACTTC. Encoded protein: CATSRSRKGGGETQYF.

The chain uses TRBV20-1 and TRBJ2-7; 9 nucleotides align to TRBD1. From germline, CDR1 is DFQATT and CDR2 SNEGSKA (reference sequence). The V segment lost 3 bases and the J segment 5 bases; nucleotides outside the gene matches: 5. CDR3 size: 13 residues. CDR3 nucleotide sequence: TGCAGTGCTAGGGGGACAGGGTCCCACGAGCAGTACTTC. Residues: CSARGTGSHEQYF.

The chain uses TRBV3-1 and TRBJ1-4; D gene ambiguous. The CDR3 extends over 13 amino acids. V was cut by 6 bases and J by 4 bases, with 9 bases left in between. CDR1 is LGHDT and CDR2 is YNNKEL in the germline V gene (reference sequence). CDR3 sequence (DNA): TGTGCCAGCAGTGTCAATTTTAATGAAAAACTGTTTTTT. Its translation: CASSVNFNEKLFF.

Turning to this clonotype: A much larger clonotype is one base distant, so this may be a read error. This chain uses TRBV6-2 or TRBV6-3 with TRBJ1-5; 7 bases align to TRBD1. The CDR3 runs 14 residues. The germline CDR1 and CDR2 sequences are MNHEY and SVGEGT. The CDR3 coding sequence is TGTGCCGGCAGCGACAGGGTGGGCAATCAGCCCCAGCATTTT. It is translated as CAGSDRVGNQPQHF.

This clonotype was recorded at least ten times. This sequence joins TRBV11-2 and TRBJ2-3; a weak D match, TRBD1 (6 bases). The CDR3 is 16 amino acids. CDR1 SGHAT and CDR2 FQNNGV come from the germline V gene. V dropped 3 bases and J dropped 0 bases, with 13 bases sitting between them. The CDR3 loop reads CASSFRTVTSTDTQYF. CDR3 nucleotides: TGTGCCAGCAGCTTCAGGACAGTTACTAGCACAGATACGCAGTATTTT.

The rearrangement uses TRBV20-1 and TRBJ1-1, with TRBD1 as a possible D gene (6 bases). V was cut by 3 bases and J by 5 bases, with 10 bases left in between. From germline, CDR1 is DFQATT and CDR2 SNEGSKA (reference sequence). The CDR3 length is 12 residues. The CDR3 sequence is CSARAGETEAFF. The CDR3 DNA is TGCAGTGCTAGGGCAGGGGAGACTGAAGCTTTCTTT.

This clonotype showed up many times. The chain has TRBV7-2 and TRBJ1-3; D remains ambiguous. This CDR3 contains 11 residues. The V gene's germline CDR1 is SGHTA and CDR2 FQGNSA. V was shortened by 6 bases and J by 4 bases, with 4 bases between the two germline ends. The CDR3 DNA is TGTGCCAGCAGAACCGGAAACACCATATATTTT. Residues: CASRTGNTIYF.

This clonotype occurred many times. The chain joins TRBV24-1 to TRBJ2-3, with D tentatively TRBD1 (5 bases). Trimming shortened V by 1 base and J by 2 bases, and 9 bases separated the two germline ends. The CDR3 consists of 15 residues. Germline CDR1 and CDR2: KGHDR and SFDVKD. The CDR3 nucleotides are TGTGCCACCAGTGATTTAGGGGCTTCCACAGATACGCAGTATTTT. Its translation is CATSDLGASTDTQYF.

CDR3 protein: CATSSGFREIYGYTF. In DNA form, the CDR3 reads TGTGCCACCAGCAGTGGTTTCCGGGAGATCTATGGCTACACCTTC. The rearrangement links TRBV15 to TRBJ1-2; no clear D. The CDR3 covers 15 residues. Germline CDR1 LNHNV, CDR2 YYDKDF (reference sequence). V lost 3 bases to trimming and J lost 4 bases, with 15 bases between them.

This clonotype was found many times. The chain recombines TRBV5-1 with TRBJ1-1; D not resolved. With 1 base removed from V and 1 base from J, the gap between germline ends came to 8 bases. CDR1 and CDR2 (germline): SGHRS, YFSETQ. The length of the CDR3 is 14 residues. The CDR3 bases are TGCGCCAGCAGCTTGTTGAATAGGAACACTGAAGCTTTCTTT. Translating gives CASSLLNRNTEAFF.

This clonotype occurred many times. V gene TRBV19 combines with J gene TRBJ1-1, with D possibly matching TRBD1 (6 bases). The CDR3 covers 14 residues. The ends were cut back, 3 bases at V and 1 base at J, with 9 bases in the middle. Germline lookup yields CDR1 LNHDA and CDR2 SQIVND (reference sequence). The CDR3 sequence is CASSIRGGNTEAFF. CDR3 in DNA: TGTGCCAGTAGTATTAGGGGGGGGAACACTGAAGCTTTCTTT.

This clonotype was counted many times. The gene calls are TRBV13 and TRBJ2-1; the D is unclear. Germline CDR1 is PRHDT and CDR2 is FYEKMQ (reference sequence). V was trimmed by 0 bases and J by 7 bases, leaving 13 bases between them. The CDR3 is 15 amino acids. CDR3 DNA sequence: TGTGCCAGCAGCTTAGGCCTTATAACGGCTAATGAGCAGTTCTTC. As protein: CASSLGLITANEQFF.

The gene calls are TRBV20-1 and TRBJ1-5, with 10 nucleotides matching TRBD1. Germline-derived CDR1 and CDR2 are DFQATT and SNEGSKA (reference sequence). The CDR3 runs 15 residues. Trimming took 3 bases from V and 6 from J; bases not matched to a gene: 8. DNA for the CDR3: TGCAGTGCTAGCGTACTGCGGACAGGGGGTCAGCCCCAGCATTTT. It yields the protein CSASVLRTGGQPQHF.

This clonotype was detected only a few times. The chain joins TRBV6-1 to TRBJ1-4, with no clear D. The germline CDR1 and CDR2 sequences are MNHNS and SASEGT. This CDR3 spans 13 amino acids. Between the trimmed V and J ends, which lost 6 bases and 3 bases, there was a span of 8 bases. The CDR3 DNA follows: TGTGCCAGCAGCCCAGCGCCTAATGAAAAACTGTTTTTT. Translation gives CASSPAPNEKLFF.

This clonotype was detected a few times. This may come from a read error, since a much larger clone is one base off. This chain connects TRBV6-6 to TRBJ1-4; the D gene is possibly TRBD1 (5 bases). CDR1 MNHNY and CDR2 SVGAGI come from the germline V gene (reference sequence). CDR3 size: 13 residues. This CDR3 reads CASSSRGNEKLSF. CDR3 DNA sequence: TGTGCCAGCAGTTCGCGGGGGAATGAAAAACTGTCTTTT.

In regard to this clonotype: This may be a read error, as it is one base from a much larger clone. The rearrangement uses TRBV6-1 and TRBJ2-3; a weak D match, TRBD1 (5 bases). This CDR3 is built from 16 residues. Germline assignment: CDR1 MNHNS and CDR2 SASEGT. The CDR3 DNA is TGTGCCAGCAGGACCTACTACCCTGCCTTCACAGGTACGCAGTATTTT. This gives the protein CASRTYYPAFTGTQYF.

Of note for this clonotype: Mismatch with germline at one junction end may stem from a read error. This chain joins TRBV7-2 and TRBJ1-4; the match to TRBD1 covers 10 bases. CDR3 length: 16 amino acids. CDR1 is SGHTA and CDR2 is FQGNSA in the germline V gene. CDR3 nucleotides: TGTGCCAGTAGCCTCCAACTCGGGACAGGGGTTGGAAAACTGCTTTTT. Protein: CASSLQLGTGVGKLLF. Full variable domain (remainder filled in from reference TRBV7-2 and TRBJ1-4): GAGVSQSPSNKVTEKGKDVELRCDPISGHTALYWYRQSLGQGLEFLIYFQGNSAPDKSGLPSDRFSAERTGGSVSTLTIQRTQQEDSAVYLCASSLQLGTGVGKLLFGSGTQLSVL.

This clonotype was seen ten or more times. The genes are TRBV7-9 and TRBJ2-7; 8 bases are shared with TRBD1. From germline, CDR1 is SEHNR and CDR2 FQNEAQ (reference sequence). This CDR3 comprises 16 residues. The V and J ends lost 6 bases and 2 bases, in that order; junction bases with no gene match: 12. The CDR3 DNA is TGTGCCAGCAGTCCCTCCGGGACAGGAATGACCTACGAGCAGTACTTC. The encoded protein is CASSPSGTGMTYEQYF.

The chain uses TRBV9 and TRBJ2-7, with D perhaps TRBD1 (6 bases). Trimming shortened V by 4 bases and J by 5 bases, and 13 bases separated the two germline ends. The length of the CDR3 is 13 residues. Germline loops: CDR1 SGDLS, CDR2 YYNGEE. CDR3 nucleotides: TGTGCCAGCAGCCCCGGGACATCAAACGAGCAGTACTTC. Protein: CASSPGTSNEQYF. Based on the CDR3 plus reference TRBV9 and TRBJ2-7, the full variable domain is DSGVTQTPKHLITATGQRVTLRCSPRSGDLSVYWYQQSLDQGLQFLIQYYNGEERAKGNILERFSAQQFPDLHSELNLSSLELGDSALYFCASSPGTSNEQYFGPGTRLTVT.

This clonotype was recorded many times. The rearrangement links TRBV5-1 to TRBJ2-7; unclear D gene. CDR1 is SGHRS, CDR2 YFSETQ, per germline. Between the trimmed V and J ends, which lost 0 bases and 0 bases, there was a span of 10 bases. This CDR3 spans 15 amino acids. Here the CDR3 reads CASSLVSTYSYEQYF. The CDR3 nucleotides read TGCGCCAGCAGCTTGGTGTCCACGTACTCCTACGAGCAGTACTTC.